This T cell receptor (beta chain) comes out of a study of blood T cell repertoires in COVID-19. Study summary: Acute and convalescent COVID-19 samples came from the United States, Italy and Spain. PBMCs, B-cell-depleted T cells, or T cells provided the cDNA or gDNA that made up the material.

The CDR3 has 15 residues. V gave up 1 base and J gave up 2 bases; unmatched junction bases: 4. In germline, CDR1 is SGHKS, CDR2 YYEKEE (reference sequence). In the original processing: Amplified reference gene primers provided the basis for estimating nucleated cell counts. Clones were sequenced by immunoSEQ multiplex PCR, and TCRdb holds only the in-frame ones, with some missing. The D gene and trimming were derived from the DNA, and the V and J assignments and clone size from that table. The sample yields around 41,000 clones, about nine tenths seen once. This clonotype was sampled from an elderly woman with active COVID-19. The gene calls are TRBV5-5 and TRBJ2-3, with TRBD2 matching over 7 bases. The sample taken for sequencing was peripheral blood. CDR3 sequence (DNA): TGTGCCAGCAGCTTGCCTAGCGGACCCACAGATACGCAGTATTTT. This sequence encodes CASSLPSGPTDTQYF.